The 4 T cell receptor beta chains below all came from one sample that was sequenced in a study of T cells after yellow fever vaccination. Using its own MiXCR run on the 5' RACE reads, TCRdb lists one record per CDR3 protein. The table includes 150,000 to 200,000 distinct CDR3 sequences, about a tenth detected once. The sequenced sample was CD8+ T cells sorted from PBMCs, obtained 45 days after the yellow fever booster vaccination. The source of these receptors is a man younger than 30 who received the YFV17D yellow fever vaccine.

This clonotype was seen many times. The chain employs TRBV7-6 and TRBJ2-1, with D possibly TRBD1 on 6 matching bases. CDR3 length: 13 amino acids. Germline V gene data show CDR1 as SGHVS and CDR2 as FNYEAQ. V shed 5 bases and J shed 9 bases, with 14 bases lying between them. The CDR3 DNA is TGTGCCAGCAGCACCTCCCAGGGGAGTGAGCAGTTCTTC. Amino acids: CASSTSQGSEQFF.

The sample holds many counts of this clonotype. The rearrangement uses TRBV20-1 and TRBJ2-3; TRBD2 matches at 7 bases. With 3 bases clipped from V and 2 bases from J, the junction kept 8 bases outside the gene matches. Germline V gives CDR1 DFQATT, CDR2 SNEGSKA (reference sequence). The CDR3 consists of 15 residues. CDR3 DNA: TGCAGTGCTAGGGACCTAGCGGACCCCACAGATACGCAGTATTTT. Protein sequence: CSARDLADPTDTQYF.

This clonotype appeared a single time. Here the CDR3 reads CASSKESSGQGGFSNQPQHF. In nucleotides, the CDR3 is TGTGCCAGCAGCAAAGAGTCTTCTGGACAGGGAGGGTTTAGCAATCAGCCCCAGCATTTT. This chain joins TRBV21-1 and TRBJ1-5; the table assigns TRBD1, which was not confirmed against the DNA. TRBV21-1 is flagged as a pseudogene. This CDR3 region has 20 residues.

This clonotype has a single count. The J gene is TRBJ2-5, the V gene TRBV7-9; D unclear. CDR3 size: 10 residues. Germline V gives CDR1 SEHNR, CDR2 FQNEAQ (reference sequence). The V and J ends lost 5 bases and 12 bases respectively, with 10 bases between them. The CDR3 is CASSPGPKYF. The CDR3, as DNA: TGTGCCAGCAGCCCGGGTCCCAAGTACTTC.